This T cell receptor (beta chain) is drawn from a study of T cells in Graves' hyperthyroidism and ophthalmopathy. Study information: Peripheral blood sampling occurred at initial diagnosis, before any treatment.

Those patients with uncontrolled infection, other autoimmune disease, pregnancy or lactation were excluded. The PBMCs were sourced from fresh peripheral blood (about 9.6 ml). There are a few counts of this clonotype. Amplified TCR beta CDR3 regions derived from RNA transcripts. A set of HTBI primers served as the primers for a first-round RT-PCR of the TCR CDR3. Each CDR3 protein is one row after TCRdb ran MiXCR on the multiplex PCR reads. The repertoire holds 300,000 to 400,000 distinct CDR3 sequences, with roughly 21% as singletons. From germline, CDR1 is MNHEY and CDR2 SVGAGI. This CDR3 contains 16 residues. V lost 0 bases, J lost 3 bases, and 13 bases lay in between.

The TCR originated in a woman between 50 and 59 years old with Graves' hyperthyroidism. The chain employs TRBV6-5 and TRBJ2-3; D gene unclear. Source material: blood. The CDR3 loop reads CASSYSRGFRTDTQYF. The CDR3 DNA is TGTGCCAGCAGTTACTCGAGAGGTTTTCGAACAGATACGCAGTATTTT.